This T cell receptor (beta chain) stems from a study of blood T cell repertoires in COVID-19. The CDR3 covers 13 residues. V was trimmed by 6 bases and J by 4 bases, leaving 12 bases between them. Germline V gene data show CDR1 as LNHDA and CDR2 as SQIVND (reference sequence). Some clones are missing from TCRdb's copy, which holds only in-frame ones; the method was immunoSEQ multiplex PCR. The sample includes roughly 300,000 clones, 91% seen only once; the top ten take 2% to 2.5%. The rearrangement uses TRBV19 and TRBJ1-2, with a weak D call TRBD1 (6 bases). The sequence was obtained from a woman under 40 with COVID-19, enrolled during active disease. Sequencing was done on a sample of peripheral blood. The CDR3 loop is CASRDDRIYGYTF. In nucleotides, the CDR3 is TGTGCCAGTAGGGACGACAGGATCTATGGCTACACCTTC.